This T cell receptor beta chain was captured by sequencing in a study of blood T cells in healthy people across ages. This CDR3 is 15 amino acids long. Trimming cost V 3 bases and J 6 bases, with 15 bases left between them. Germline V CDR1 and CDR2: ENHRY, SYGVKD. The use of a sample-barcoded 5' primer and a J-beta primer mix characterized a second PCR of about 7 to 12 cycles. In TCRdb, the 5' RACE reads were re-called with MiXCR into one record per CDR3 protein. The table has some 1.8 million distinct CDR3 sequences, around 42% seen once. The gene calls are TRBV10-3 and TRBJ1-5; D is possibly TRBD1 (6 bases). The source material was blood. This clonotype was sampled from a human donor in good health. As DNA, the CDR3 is TGTGCCATCAGTGATCTGGACAGCCCCTTTCAGCCCCAGCATTTT. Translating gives CAISDLDSPFQPQHF.